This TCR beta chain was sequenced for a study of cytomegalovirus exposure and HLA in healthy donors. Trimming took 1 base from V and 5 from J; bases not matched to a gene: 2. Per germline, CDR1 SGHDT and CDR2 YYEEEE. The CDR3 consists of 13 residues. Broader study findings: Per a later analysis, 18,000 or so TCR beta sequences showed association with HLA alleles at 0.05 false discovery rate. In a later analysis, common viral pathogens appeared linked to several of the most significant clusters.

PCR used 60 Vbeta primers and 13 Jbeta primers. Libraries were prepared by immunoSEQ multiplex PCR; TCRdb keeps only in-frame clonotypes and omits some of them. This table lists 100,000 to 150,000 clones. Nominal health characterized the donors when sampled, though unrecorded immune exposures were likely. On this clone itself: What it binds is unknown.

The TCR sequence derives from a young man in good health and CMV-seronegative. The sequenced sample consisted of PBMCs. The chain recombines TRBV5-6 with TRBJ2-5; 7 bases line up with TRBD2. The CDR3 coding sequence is TGTGCCAGCAGCTTGACTAGCGCGGAGACCCAGTACTTC. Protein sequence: CASSLTSAETQYF.